The 12 T cell receptor beta chains given below trace back to one sample, sequenced in a study of blood T cell repertoires in COVID-19. The table came from immunoSEQ multiplex PCR; TCRdb's copy has only in-frame clones and leaves some out. The sample has 60,000 to 65,000 clones; just under 75% are singletons. Sequenced sample: peripheral blood. The receptors originated from a woman in her 70s with COVID-19, enrolled during active disease.

The chain employs TRBV4-1 and TRBJ1-1, with D perhaps matching TRBD1 (6 bases). CDR1 and CDR2 (germline): MGHRA, YSYEKL. V lost 0 bases and J 1 base, leaving 9 bases between the germline ends. The length of the CDR3 is 15 residues. The CDR3 DNA is TGCGCCAGCAGCCAAGAATGGGGGCGGAACACTGAAGCTTTCTTT. Translation gives CASSQEWGRNTEAFF.

This clone was detected once. The genes are TRBV18 and TRBJ2-6; 10 bases line up with TRBD1. Trimming cost V 3 bases and J 3 bases; bases outside gene matches: 5. This CDR3 comprises 17 residues. Germline CDR1 is KGHSH and CDR2 is LQKENI. The CDR3 DNA is TGTGCCAGCTCACCTACGACAGGGGGCGGTGGGGCCAACGTCCTGACTTTC. Its protein is CASSPTTGGGGANVLTF.

This clone has only one observation. The chain joins TRBV6-5 to TRBJ1-2; 8 bases line up with TRBD1. This CDR3 is built from 14 residues. The J segment lost 8 bases and the V segment lost 5 bases, leaving 10 bases of the junction unmatched. The germline gives CDR1 MNHEY, CDR2 SVGAGI. The CDR3: CASSPGTGPGGYTF. CDR3 coding DNA: TGTGCCAGCAGTCCTGGGACAGGCCCCGGGGGCTACACCTTC.

This clone was seen only a few times. V usage is TRBV13 and J usage is TRBJ1-2; D not certain. This CDR3 contains 14 residues. The V end was cut by 4 bases, the J end by 2 bases, with 11 bases between. CDR1 and CDR2 from the germline V gene are PRHDT and FYEKMQ (reference sequence). CDR3 in amino acids: CASSSRVYNYGYTF. CDR3 DNA: TGTGCCAGCAGCTCCCGGGTTTACAACTATGGCTACACCTTC.

V usage is TRBV5-6 and J usage is TRBJ2-5, with TRBD2 identical over 11 bases. This CDR3 comprises 16 residues. CDR1 is SGHDT and CDR2 is YYEEEE in the germline V gene. After removal of 3 bases from V and 5 bases from J, the junction contained 9 bases not matched to a gene. For the CDR3, the DNA is TGTGCCAGCAGCTCTCTCCTAGCGGGGGGCGGGGAGACCCAGTACTTC. This sequence encodes CASSSLLAGGGETQYF.

The chain joins TRBV9 to TRBJ1-1; D gene ambiguous. V lost 0 bases to trimming and J lost 4 bases, with 10 bases between them. Germline V gene lookup returns CDR1 SGDLS and CDR2 YYNGEE. CDR3 length equals 14 residues. The CDR3 region is CASSVGGRGTEAFF. CDR3 bases: TGTGCCAGCAGCGTAGGCGGGAGAGGCACTGAAGCTTTCTTT.

V gene TRBV16 combines with J gene TRBJ1-4; weak D call: TRBD1 (5 bases). V shed 4 bases and J shed 10 bases, with 19 bases lying between them. CDR1 is KGHSY and CDR2 is FQNENV in the germline V gene. The CDR3 has 15 amino acids. The CDR3 DNA sequence: TGTGCCAGCAGCCTAAGGAGCCAGGGTATAGCAAAACTGTTTTTT. It is translated as CASSLRSQGIAKLFF.

The gene calls are TRBV2 and TRBJ1-5, with a weak D call TRBD1 (6 bases). In germline, CDR1 is SNHLY, CDR2 FYNNEI. The CDR3 runs to 13 residues. Deletions cut 1 base from V and 7 bases from J, with 8 bases between. As DNA, the CDR3 is TGTGCCAGCAGTGAAGAGGGGGAGCAGCCCCAGCATTTT. Translation: CASSEEGEQPQHF.

The chain recombines TRBV11-3 with TRBJ1-1; D is perhaps TRBD1 (5 bases). Per germline, CDR1 SGHNT and CDR2 YENEEA. The CDR3 loop spans 13 amino acids. The germline V and J ends were trimmed by 5 bases and 3 bases, with 10 bases remaining between them. The CDR3 here is CASSPRGDTEAFF. The CDR3, as DNA: TGTGCCAGCAGCCCGCGGGGCGACACTGAAGCTTTCTTT.

The rearrangement uses TRBV7-8 and TRBJ2-1; 12 bases match TRBD2. CDR1 SGHVS and CDR2 FQNEAQ come from the germline V gene. V dropped 8 bases and J dropped 6; count of bases not matched to a gene: 8. CDR3 length equals 15 residues. CDR3 in amino acids: CASQARGLAGNEQFF. In DNA form, the CDR3 reads TGTGCCAGCCAGGCCCGGGGACTAGCGGGCAATGAGCAGTTCTTC.

The CDR3 region has the DNA TGTGCCAGCAGTACAGGGTCTGGAAACACCATATATTTT. It codes for CASSTGSGNTIYF. The genes are TRBV12-3 or TRBV12-4 and TRBJ1-3; D is possibly TRBD1 (6 bases). The CDR3 length is 13 residues. V was pared by 5 bases and J by 1 base, with 6 bases between.

CDR3 amino acids: CASLPTGQSFYEQYV. For the CDR3, the DNA is TGTGCCAGTTTACCGACGGGACAGTCGTTCTACGAGCAGTACGTC. The genes are TRBV19 and TRBJ2-7; 7 nucleotides agree with TRBD1. J was trimmed by 3 bases and V by 8 bases; bases with no gene match: 13. In germline, CDR1 is LNHDA, CDR2 SQIVND (reference sequence). The CDR3 contains 15 residues.